Included here is one TCR beta chain sequence, with context. As yet, its antigen is unknown. This CDR3 spans 14 amino acids. V gave up 4 bases and J gave up 2 bases, with 11 bases separating them. Germline values: CDR1 LNHDA, CDR2 SQIVND (reference sequence). These data are taken from a study of Tregs in tolerant kidney transplant recipients. In the study overall: CD4+CD25+CD127- cells came from approximately three-day belatacept mixed lymphocyte reactions, some with approximately five-day graft donor restimulation. Antibodies separated recipient from donor cells. Findings of the study overall: Biological reproducibility was not directly addressed, but technical replication error appeared minimal. Validation in larger populations is needed because few patients were studied.

Sequenced by immunoSEQ multiplex PCR; TCRdb stores in-frame clones only, minus some. The repertoire holds about 44,000 clones, with just under 97% as singletons. The chain links TRBV19 to TRBJ1-2; D is undetermined. The specimen sequenced was Tregs from blood cultured with allogeneic cells. The receptor was derived from a human donor in good health. CDR3 protein: CASSTQLQNYGYTF. The CDR3 nucleotides read TGTGCCAGTAGTACCCAGCTACAAAACTATGGCTACACCTTC.